This T cell receptor (beta chain) was captured by sequencing in a study of cytomegalovirus exposure and HLA in healthy donors (TCRdb year 2017). Regarding the study in general: An earlier analysis of approximately 600 of the donors reported 250 to 300 Gb of sequence data and 117 million unique TCR beta sequences from about 180 million T cells. High-throughput TCR immunosequencing, statistical association of individual TCRs with disease status, and machine learning were combined to predict cytomegalovirus infection status. Class I and class II HLA loci were covered by the typing at four-digit resolution. To decide whether each TCR beta V gene segment behaved as functional or pseudogenic, an earlier analysis of some 540 of the donors relied on high-throughput TCR beta sequencing. An early release that covered roughly 600 HLA-typed donors contained around 330 gigabases of sequencing data and about 84 million unique TCR sequences. Along with the roughly 700-subject first cohort, a separate validation cohort of over a hundred different subjects was used. The aim of the study was to test whether cataloging public T cell receptors could identify signatures of past pathogen exposure. Rather than using new phenotypic data, the later analysis identified candidate immune exposures from TCR beta sequences and from how often those sequences occurred across donors. Genome-wide SNP genotypes for about 60% of the roughly 700 donors were used in a later genetic analysis, which treated that subset as a discovery cohort. Typing coverage varied by locus: 629-630 donors for A, B, C, DRB1 and DQB1; 522 for DQA1; approximately 570 for DPA1; roughly 470 for DPB1. Donor age, sex, ethnicity and CMV serostatus were compiled alongside the repertoire data. The genetic ancestry cluster associated with self-reported Caucasian donors included about four fifths of the 398 genotyped donors. To study patterns of TCR occurrence, a later analysis re-analyzed previously published TCR beta repertoires from around 660 donors and added high-resolution HLA genotyping. The T cell repertoires of around 730 subjects were profiled by immunosequencing and related to cytomegalovirus serostatus. All discovery cohort repertoires had been generated using a single sequencing platform. Several DR-DQ haplotypes were treated as single units for association and clustering because of strong linkage in the cohort. Across 398 genotyped donors of the cohort, an average of 235,054 unique TCR beta nucleotide sequences per donor were sequenced, and approximately 17% of those sequences were non-productive.

The study at large found these results: In a later analysis, the rate of TCR association differed among HLA loci, with DRB1 alleles having the most associated TCRs and HLA-C alleles having the fewest. Most TCR sequences were seen in very few donors, while some public TCRs were found in many individuals. The authors suggested that the approach could potentially be generalized to other disease states and immunological phenotypes. In a later analysis, HLA-associated TCR beta chains showed more clonal expansion and lower generation probabilities than non-associated chains that were equally common. Because counts were too low, fewer than 20 rarely observed V segments, including chromosome 9 orphons, were excluded from the earlier analysis of fewer than 650 of the donors. Immune exposure information for the cohort was limited to CMV serostatus. When HLA alleles, especially DR and DQ, strongly co-occurred, attributing TCR associations to individual alleles was difficult. The classifier was reported to diagnose cytomegalovirus status with high specificity and sensitivity in both the original cohort and the validation cohort. In a later genetic analysis, fewer N-insertions in productive TCRs were reported among donors in an Asian-associated ancestry cluster than the approximately 670-donor mean. An earlier analysis of some 560 of the donors showed that most TCR beta V segments appeared in productive rearrangements either about 90% or about 30% of the time, which broadly matched IMGT annotations. Roughly uniform sequencing depth across donors was assumed in presence/absence analyses, although this assumption may not hold. The study listed over 150 TCR beta chains as associated with cytomegalovirus. At a false discovery rate of 0.05, a later analysis linked 15,000 to 20,000 TCR beta sequences to specific HLA alleles. Because HLA typing was missing for some donors at each locus, association tests included only the typed subset. A group of highly shared sequence variants was considered likely to be a technical artifact of the sequencing pipeline. Only TCR beta chains were sequenced in this cohort, and the absence of alpha or paired-chain data limited detectable features. A few of the identified cytomegalovirus-associated TCR beta chains were confirmed in vitro to be specific for cytomegalovirus antigens. An association between a missense DCLRE1C variant and V-gene and J-gene trimming of TCR beta chains was found in a later genetic analysis and replicated in an independent cohort. In a later analysis, most CMV-associated TCR beta chains were found to appear HLA-restricted, with HLA associations seemingly driven largely by CMV exposure. Correlated functional status among segregating V segments might reflect linkage disequilibrium, but an unknown experimental factor could not be ruled out. According to a later analysis, parvovirus B19, influenza, CMV and Epstein-Barr virus appeared linked to several top co-occurrence clusters. A further reported finding was that TCR beta sequences accurately predicted the HLA-A and HLA-B alleles for most subjects in the first cohort.

In total, just over 650 healthy bone marrow donors made up the cohort. All cohort members were sampled while nominally healthy, although unrecorded immune exposures were likely present. The donor was CMV seropositive and was included in the group of some 290 seropositive cohort members. A peripheral blood sample was provided by each donor, and peripheral blood mononuclear cells were used for TCR beta sequencing. The Qiagen DNeasy Blood Extraction Kit was used to extract genomic DNA from the blood cell samples. With respect to this clone: Its binding antigen is unknown. Nothing much larger sits one base from this clone, and base qualities are not available.

The library came from the immunoSEQ multiplex PCR assay. A mixture of 60 forward primers for TCR Vbeta segments and 13 reverse primers for TCR Jbeta segments was used in the multiplex PCR. A multiplex PCR assay on genomic DNA amplified the CDR3 region of rearranged TCR beta genes. On the Illumina HiSeq System, the amplified TCR beta libraries were sequenced as 87-base-pair reads. The source study handled its data this way. In a later analysis, 80 million or so unique TCR beta chains were counted across the 500 to 850 repertoires, and approximately 11 million of these chains were shared by at least two donors. Raw reads were error-corrected and collapsed into unique sequences with a nearest-neighbor algorithm that merged closely related sequences to remove PCR and sequencing errors. Alignment of CDR3 sequences to IMGT reference sequences was used to assign V, D and J gene segments. For a sequence to be retained, a match of at least six nucleotides to both a V gene segment and a J gene segment was required. A rearrangement was called productive if the CDR3 had no stop codons and remained in frame with V and J, and every other rearrangement was called non-productive. CDR3 was defined according to IMGT convention as the region running from the second conserved V-encoded cysteine to the conserved J-encoded phenylalanine. The earlier analysis of roughly 590 of the donors excluded any sequence lacking an unambiguous match to a single V gene segment. An earlier analysis of fewer than 650 of the donors classified V segments as functional when productive rearrangements were above 56.7% and as segregating when the standard deviation between donors was above 5%. A statistical classification framework was built to diagnose cytomegalovirus status from the catalog of TCR beta chain sequences. V and J gene assignment, in a later analysis, came from comparing TCR nucleotide sequences with IMGT/GENE-DB human TR gene sequences. Using the TCRdist pipeline, a later analysis assigned CDR3 sequences along with most-parsimonious VDJ recombination scenarios. A later analysis defined each TCR beta chain by its CDR3 amino acid sequence plus V-gene family, and excluded reads lacking a unique V-gene family. As a way to deal with suspected cross-contamination and a sequencing artifact, a later analysis dropped nearly 600 nucleotide sequences that were highly shared and had low generation probability. For each public chain, a later analysis derived a clonal expansion index from normalized ranks of inferred template counts within each repertoire. In a later analysis, generation probabilities were computed using a VDJ recombination model fitted to out-of-frame rearrangements, and the results were checked against IGoR. In a later analysis, hypergeometric tests were used to score TCR-TCR, TCR-HLA and TCR-CMV co-occurrence, with a repertoire-size bias correction applied to TCR pairs. A later analysis estimated false discovery rates by permuting HLA or CMV assignments 20 times. In a later analysis, co-occurring TCRs were grouped using DBSCAN, and TCRdist sequence similarity was added for clustering within HLA-allele-positive subsets. For co-occurrence clustering, repertoires with fewer than 30,000 or more than 120,000 public chains were excluded, along with 5 or 6 repertoires with anomalous nucleotide sharing. TCRdb retrieved this table from immuneACCESS and kept in-frame rearrangements only. Not all clones are present; in checked studies, unresolved V genes account for under half, and no reason is known for the remainder. That table gives V, J and clone size, and the DNA gave D and trimming. The sample yields 100,000 or so clones; roughly 69% were counted once. The leading ten clones occupy roughly 2.6% of the sample.

The source is a man between 50 and 59 years old in good health and CMV-seropositive. Source material: PBMCs.

The bases are TGTGCCAGCAGCTTAGAAGGGAGGGAGACCCAGTACTTC. This is translated as CASSLEGRETQYF. The V gene is TRBV7-9 and the J gene is TRBJ2-5; matching of 6 bases hints at TRBD2 as the D gene. V and J are truncated by 1 base and 5 bases respectively, leaving an intervening sequence of 8 bases. Taken from the germline V gene (reference sequence), the CDR1 and CDR2 loops are SEHNR and FQNEAQ. The CDR3, cysteine through phenylalanine, is 13 amino acids long. Only the CDR3 DNA stays, 39 bases, in frame from base 1.